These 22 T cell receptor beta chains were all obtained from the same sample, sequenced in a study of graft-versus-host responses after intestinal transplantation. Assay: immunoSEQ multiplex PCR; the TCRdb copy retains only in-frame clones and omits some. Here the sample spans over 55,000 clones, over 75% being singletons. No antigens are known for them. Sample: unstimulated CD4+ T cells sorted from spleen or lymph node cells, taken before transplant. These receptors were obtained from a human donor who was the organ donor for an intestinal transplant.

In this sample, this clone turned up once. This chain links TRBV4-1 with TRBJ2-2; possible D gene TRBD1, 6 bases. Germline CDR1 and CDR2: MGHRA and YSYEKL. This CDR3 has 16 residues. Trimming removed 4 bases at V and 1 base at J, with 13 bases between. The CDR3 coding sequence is TGCGCCAGCAGCCCGAGGACAGCCCTGAACACCGGGGAGCTGTTTTTT. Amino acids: CASSPRTALNTGELFF.

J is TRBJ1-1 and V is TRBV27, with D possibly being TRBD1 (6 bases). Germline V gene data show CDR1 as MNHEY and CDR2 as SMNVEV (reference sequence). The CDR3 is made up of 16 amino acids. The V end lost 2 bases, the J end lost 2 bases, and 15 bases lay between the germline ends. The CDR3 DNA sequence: TGTGCCAGCAGTTTACTATTGAGGGACACAAACACTGAAGCTTTCTTT. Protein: CASSLLLRDTNTEAFF.

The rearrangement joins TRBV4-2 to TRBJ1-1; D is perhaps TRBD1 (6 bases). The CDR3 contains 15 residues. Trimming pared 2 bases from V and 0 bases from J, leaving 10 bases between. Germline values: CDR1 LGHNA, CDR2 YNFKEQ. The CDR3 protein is CASSQLRDMNTEAFF. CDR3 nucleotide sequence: TGTGCCAGCAGCCAACTACGGGACATGAACACTGAAGCTTTCTTT.

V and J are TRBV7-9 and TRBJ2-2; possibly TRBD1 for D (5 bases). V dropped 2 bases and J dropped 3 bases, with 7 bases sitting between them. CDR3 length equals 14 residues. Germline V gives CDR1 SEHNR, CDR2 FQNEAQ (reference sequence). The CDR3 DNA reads TGTGCCAGCAGCTTACAAGGGGACACCGGGGAGCTGTTTTTT. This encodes CASSLQGDTGELFF.

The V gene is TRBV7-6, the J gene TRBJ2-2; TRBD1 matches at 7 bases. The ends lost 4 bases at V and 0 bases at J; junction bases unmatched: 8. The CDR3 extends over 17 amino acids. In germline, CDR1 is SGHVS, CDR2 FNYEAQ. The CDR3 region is CASSSKGGQSNTGELFF. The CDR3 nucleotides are TGTGCCAGCAGCTCTAAAGGGGGACAGTCGAACACCGGGGAGCTGTTTTTT.

This chain's CDR3 is CASSFPTSGGAKQFF. DNA of the CDR3: TGTGCCAGCAGTTTCCCGACTAGCGGGGGGGCCAAGCAGTTCTTC. This chain joins TRBV27 and TRBJ2-1; 14 bases fit TRBD2. CDR1 MNHEY and CDR2 SMNVEV come from the germline V gene (reference sequence). The CDR3 sequence is 15 residues long. The ends lost 3 bases at V and 11 bases at J; junction bases unmatched: 6.

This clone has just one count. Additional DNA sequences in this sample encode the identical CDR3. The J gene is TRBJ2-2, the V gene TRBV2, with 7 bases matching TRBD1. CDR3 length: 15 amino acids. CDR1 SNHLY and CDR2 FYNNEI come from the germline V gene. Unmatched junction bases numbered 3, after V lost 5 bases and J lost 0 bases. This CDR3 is CASSSTGSNTGELFF. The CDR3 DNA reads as TGTGCCAGCAGTTCGACAGGGTCGAACACCGGGGAGCTGTTTTTT.

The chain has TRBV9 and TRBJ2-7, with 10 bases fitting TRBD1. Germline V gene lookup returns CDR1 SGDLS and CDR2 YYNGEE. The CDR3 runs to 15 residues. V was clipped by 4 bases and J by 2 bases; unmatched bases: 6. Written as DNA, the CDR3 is TGTGCCAGCAGCTTCGGACAGGGGGAAGCCTACGAGCAGTACGTC. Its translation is CASSFGQGEAYEQYV.

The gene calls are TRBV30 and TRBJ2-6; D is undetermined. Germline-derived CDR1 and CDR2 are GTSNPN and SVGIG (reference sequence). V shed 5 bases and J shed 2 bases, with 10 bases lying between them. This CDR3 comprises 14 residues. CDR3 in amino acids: CAWEVRAGANVLTF. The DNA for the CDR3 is TGTGCCTGGGAGGTGCGTGCTGGGGCCAACGTCCTGACTTTC.

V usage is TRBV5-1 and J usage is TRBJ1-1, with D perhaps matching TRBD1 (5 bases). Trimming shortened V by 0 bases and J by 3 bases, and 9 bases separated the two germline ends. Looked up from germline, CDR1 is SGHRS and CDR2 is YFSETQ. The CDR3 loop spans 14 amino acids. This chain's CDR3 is CASSLVQGYTEAFF. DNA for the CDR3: TGCGCCAGCAGCTTGGTGCAGGGTTACACTGAAGCTTTCTTT. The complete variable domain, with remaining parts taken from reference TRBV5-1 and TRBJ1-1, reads KAGVTQTPRYLIKTRGQQVTLSCSPISGHRSVSWYQQTPGQGLQFLFEYFSETQRNKGNFPGRFSGRQFSNSRSEMNVSTLELGDSALYLCASSLVQGYTEAFFGQGTRLTVV.

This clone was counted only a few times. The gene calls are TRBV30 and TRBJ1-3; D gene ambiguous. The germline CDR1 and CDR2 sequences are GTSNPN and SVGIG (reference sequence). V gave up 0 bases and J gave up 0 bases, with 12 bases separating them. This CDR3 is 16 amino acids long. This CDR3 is CAWSVPPAGSGNTIYF. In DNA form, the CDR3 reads TGTGCCTGGAGTGTACCCCCCGCGGGCTCTGGAAACACCATATATTTT.

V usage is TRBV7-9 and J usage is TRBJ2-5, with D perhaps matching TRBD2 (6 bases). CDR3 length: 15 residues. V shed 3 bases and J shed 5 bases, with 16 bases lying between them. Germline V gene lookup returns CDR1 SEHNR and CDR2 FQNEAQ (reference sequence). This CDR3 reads CASSLIGTARETQYF. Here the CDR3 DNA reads TGTGCCAGCAGCTTGATTGGGACTGCCCGCGAGACCCAGTACTTC. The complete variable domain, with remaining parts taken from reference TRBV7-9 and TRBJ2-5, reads DTGVSQNPRHKITKRGQNVTFRCDPISEHNRLYWYRQTLGQGPEFLTYFQNEAQLEKSRLLSDRFSAERPKGSFSTLEIQRTEQGDSAMYLCASSLIGTARETQYFGPGTRLLVL.

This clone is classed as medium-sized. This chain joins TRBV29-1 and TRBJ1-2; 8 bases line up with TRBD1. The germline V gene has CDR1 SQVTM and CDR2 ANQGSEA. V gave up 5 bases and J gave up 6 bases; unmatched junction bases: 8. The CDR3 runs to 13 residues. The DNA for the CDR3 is TGCAGCGTTCCCCTATTGGACAGGGATGGCTACACCTTC. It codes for CSVPLLDRDGYTF. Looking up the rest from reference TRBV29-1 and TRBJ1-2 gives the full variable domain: SAVISQKPSRDICQRGTSLTIQCQVDSQVTMMFWYRQQPGQSLTLIATANQGSEATYESGFVIDKFPISRPNLTFSTLTVSNMSPEDSSIYLCSVPLLDRDGYTFGSGTRLTVV.

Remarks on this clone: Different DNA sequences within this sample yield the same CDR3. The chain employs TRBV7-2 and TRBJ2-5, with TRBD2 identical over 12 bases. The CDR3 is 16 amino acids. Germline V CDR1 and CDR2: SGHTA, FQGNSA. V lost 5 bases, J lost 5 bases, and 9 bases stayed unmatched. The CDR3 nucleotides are TGTGCCAGCAGCGAACTAGCGGGGGGACTCGGGGAGACCCAGTACTTC. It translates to CASSELAGGLGETQYF.

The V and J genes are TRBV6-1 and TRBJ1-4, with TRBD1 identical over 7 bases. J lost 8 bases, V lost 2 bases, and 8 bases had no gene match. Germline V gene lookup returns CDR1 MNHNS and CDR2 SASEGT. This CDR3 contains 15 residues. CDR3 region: CASSEREGAWEKLFF. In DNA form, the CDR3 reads TGTGCCAGCAGTGAACGGGAGGGGGCTTGGGAAAAACTGTTTTTT.

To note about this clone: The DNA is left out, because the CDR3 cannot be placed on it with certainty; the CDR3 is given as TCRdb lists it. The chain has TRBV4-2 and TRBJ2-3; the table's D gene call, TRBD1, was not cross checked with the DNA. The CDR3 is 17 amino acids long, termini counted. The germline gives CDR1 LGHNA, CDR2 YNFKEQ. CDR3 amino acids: CASSLRAGTGNTDTQYF.

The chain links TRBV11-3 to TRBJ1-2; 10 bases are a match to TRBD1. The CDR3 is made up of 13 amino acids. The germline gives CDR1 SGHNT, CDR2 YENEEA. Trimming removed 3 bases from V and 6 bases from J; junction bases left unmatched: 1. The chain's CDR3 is CASSFGQGDGYTF. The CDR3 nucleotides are TGTGCCAGCAGCTTTGGACAGGGGGATGGCTACACCTTC.

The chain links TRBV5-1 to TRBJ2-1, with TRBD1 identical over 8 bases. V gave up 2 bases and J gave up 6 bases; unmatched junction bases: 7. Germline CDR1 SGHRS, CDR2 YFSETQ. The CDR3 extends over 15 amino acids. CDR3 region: CASSFSGGMINEQFF. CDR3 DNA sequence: TGCGCCAGCAGCTTCTCAGGGGGCATGATCAATGAGCAGTTCTTC.

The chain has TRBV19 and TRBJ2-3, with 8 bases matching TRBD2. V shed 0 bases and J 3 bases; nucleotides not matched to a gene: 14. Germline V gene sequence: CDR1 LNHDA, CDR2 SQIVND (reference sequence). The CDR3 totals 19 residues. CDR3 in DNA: TGTGCCAGTAGTATAGAATCTCGAGCCCGGGGGGGCTGGACAGATACGCAGTATTTT. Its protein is CASSIESRARGGWTDTQYF.

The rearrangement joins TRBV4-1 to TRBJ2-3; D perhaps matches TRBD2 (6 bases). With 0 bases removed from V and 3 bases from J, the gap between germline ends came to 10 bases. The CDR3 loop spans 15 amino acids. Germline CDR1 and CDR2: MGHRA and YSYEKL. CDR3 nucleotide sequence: TGCGCCAGCAGCCAAGAAAGCGGGTCAACAGATACGCAGTATTTT. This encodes CASSQESGSTDTQYF.

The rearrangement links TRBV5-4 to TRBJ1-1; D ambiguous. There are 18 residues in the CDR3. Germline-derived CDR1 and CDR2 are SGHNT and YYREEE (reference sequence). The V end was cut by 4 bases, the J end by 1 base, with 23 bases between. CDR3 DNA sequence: TGTGCCAGCAGCCCAGTTCCGTCAAGGAGGCAGGCGAACACTGAAGCTTTCTTT. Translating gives CASSPVPSRRQANTEAFF.

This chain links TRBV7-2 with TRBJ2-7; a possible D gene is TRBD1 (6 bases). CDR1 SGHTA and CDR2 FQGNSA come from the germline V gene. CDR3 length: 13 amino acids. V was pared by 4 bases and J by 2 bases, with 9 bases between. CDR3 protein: CASSSRDTYEQYV. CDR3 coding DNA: TGTGCCAGCAGCTCCAGGGACACCTACGAGCAGTACGTC.